These 13 T cell receptor beta chains originate from one sample sequenced in a study of a mutant IDH1 vaccine in newly diagnosed glioma. The sample's time point: week 35, safety follow-up. Doses comprised 300 ug of mutant IDH1 20-mer peptide each, plus topical imiquimod. Their cognate antigens are unknown. Sequencing was performed with immunoSEQ multiplex PCR; in TCRdb, only in-frame clones are kept and a portion is missing. The table lists 60,000 or so clones, around 84% of them singletons. Specimen: PBMCs, collected from a glioma patient whose treatment included an IDH1 peptide vaccine. Source of these receptors: a man aged 25 to 40 with glioma.

The chain is built from TRBV5-1 and TRBJ2-2; 7 positions match TRBD2. The junction had 17 bases not matched to a gene; V was cut back by 2 bases and J by 7 bases. Germline loops: CDR1 SGHRS, CDR2 YFSETQ. This CDR3 contains 18 residues. CDR3 sequence reads: CASSFPPGGELNLGELFF. CDR3 sequence (DNA): TGCGCCAGCAGCTTCCCTCCGGGGGGAGAGCTAAATCTCGGGGAGCTGTTTTTT.

The chain uses TRBV4-2 and TRBJ2-2, with D hard to call. This CDR3 is 13 amino acids long. Deletions cut 2 bases from V and 3 bases from J, with 4 bases between. Germline V gives CDR1 LGHNA, CDR2 YNFKEQ. The CDR3 region has the DNA TGTGCCAGCAGCCAAAGCCACACCGGGGAGCTGTTTTTT. This encodes CASSQSHTGELFF.

The V and J genes are TRBV18 and TRBJ2-7, with a possible D match to TRBD1 (6 bases). The CDR3 totals 14 residues. V was clipped by 6 bases and J by 6 bases, with 18 bases between them. CDR1 is KGHSH, CDR2 LQKENI, per germline. CDR3 amino acids: CASSPSQGFSEQYF. The CDR3 nucleotides read TGTGCCAGCTCGCCATCACAGGGTTTCAGCGAGCAGTACTTC.

The chain employs TRBV11-2 and TRBJ2-3; D is unresolved. V was trimmed by 3 bases and J by 1 base, leaving 2 bases between them. The germline gives CDR1 SGHAT, CDR2 FQNNGV. The CDR3 contains 12 residues. DNA of the CDR3: TGTGCCAGCAGCTTCGGCACAGATACGCAGTATTTT. It codes for CASSFGTDTQYF.

The chain combines TRBV5-1 with TRBJ1-3; no reliable D call. V was clipped by 2 bases and J by 0 bases, with 9 bases between them. Germline assignment: CDR1 SGHRS and CDR2 YFSETQ. The CDR3 is 15 residues long. CDR3 residues: CASSFGGNSGNTIYF. In DNA, the CDR3 is TGCGCCAGCAGCTTCGGCGGTAACTCTGGAAACACCATATATTTT.

This clone was detected only a few times. The V call is TRBV29-1, the J call TRBJ1-5; 8 positions agree with TRBD1. The CDR3 sequence is 14 residues long. J lost 2 bases, V lost 6 bases, and 6 bases had no gene match. The germline CDR1 and CDR2 sequences are SQVTM and ANQGSEA. In DNA, the CDR3 is TGCAGCGTCCGGACAGGGAGAGGCAATCAGCCCCAGCATTTT. Residues: CSVRTGRGNQPQHF.

The rearrangement joins TRBV29-1 to TRBJ2-7, with TRBD1 matching over 8 bases. V gave up 6 bases and J gave up 2 bases; unmatched junction bases: 9. The CDR3 loop spans 14 amino acids. The germline gives CDR1 SQVTM, CDR2 ANQGSEA. CDR3: CSVTTGGRTYEQYF. Written as DNA, the CDR3 is TGCAGCGTGACAACAGGGGGGAGAACCTACGAGCAGTACTTC.

The chain is built from TRBV5-4 and TRBJ2-7; D remains unclear. The CDR3 contains 13 residues. Trimming stripped 4 bases from V and 0 bases from J, with 8 bases between. The germline V gene encodes CDR1 SGHNT and CDR2 YYREEE (reference sequence). DNA of the CDR3: TGTGCCAGCAGCCCCCGGAGCTCCTACGAGCAGTACTTC. It codes for CASSPRSSYEQYF. Combining the CDR3 with reference TRBV5-4 and TRBJ2-7 gives the whole variable domain ETGVTQSPTHLIKTRGQQVTLRCSSQSGHNTVSWYQQALGQGPQFIFQYYREEENGRGNFPPRFSGLQFPNYSSELNVNALELDDSALYLCASSPRSSYEQYFGPGTRLTVT.

The chain uses TRBV7-7 and TRBJ2-5, with a weak D call TRBD2 (5 bases). The CDR3 has 14 residues. Germline assignment: CDR1 SSHAT and CDR2 FNYEAQ (reference sequence). The germline V and J ends were trimmed by 2 bases and 2 bases, with 9 bases remaining between them. Here the CDR3 DNA reads TGTGCCAGCAGCTTACGGGGTCTGCAAGAGACCCAGTACTTC. Translation gives CASSLRGLQETQYF.

The gene calls are TRBV11-3 and TRBJ2-1; D may be TRBD2 (7 bases). Looked up from germline, CDR1 is SGHNT and CDR2 is YENEEA. This CDR3 is built from 14 residues. V gave up 5 bases and J gave up 5 bases, with 13 bases separating them. The CDR3 region is CASSEAGADNEQFF. For the CDR3, the DNA is TGTGCCAGCAGCGAGGCGGGGGCGGACAATGAGCAGTTCTTC. Variable domain in full (rest from reference TRBV11-3 and TRBJ2-1): EAGVVQSPRYKIIEKKQPVAFWCNPISGHNTLYWYLQNLGQGPELLIRYENEEAVDDSQLPKDRFSAERLKGVDSTLKIQPAELGDSAVYLCASSEAGADNEQFFGPGTRLTVL.

The J gene is TRBJ2-3, the V gene TRBV12-5, with TRBD1 identical over 8 bases. V trimming: 3 bases; J trimming: 7 bases; junction bases outside the gene matches: 15. Per germline, CDR1 LGHNT and CDR2 FRNRAP. This CDR3 contains 17 residues. Written as DNA, the CDR3 is TGTGCTAGTGGTTTACAACCCGGGACAGGACAGAGTAATACGCAGTATTTT. Its translation is CASGLQPGTGQSNTQYF.

This chain joins TRBV28 and TRBJ1-4, with D perhaps TRBD1 (5 bases). The CDR3 is made up of 16 amino acids. CDR1 and CDR2 (germline): MDHEN, SYDVKM. V lost 6 bases, J lost 2 bases, and 16 bases lay in between. Written as DNA, the CDR3 is TGTGCCAGCAGCCCGCGAACTTGGGGGACTAATGAAAAACTGTTTTTT. As protein: CASSPRTWGTNEKLFF.

This clone was observed a handful of times. V usage is TRBV5-1 and J usage is TRBJ1-1, with TRBD1 identical over 12 bases. CDR1 is SGHRS and CDR2 is YFSETQ in the germline V gene. Trimming cost V 2 bases and J 9 bases; bases outside gene matches: 2. The CDR3 runs 13 residues. CDR3 nucleotide sequence: TGCGCCAGCAGCTTCGGGACAGGGGGCAAAGCTTTCTTT. Translated, it gives CASSFGTGGKAFF. Complete variable domain (other parts from reference TRBV5-1 and TRBJ1-1): KAGVTQTPRYLIKTRGQQVTLSCSPISGHRSVSWYQQTPGQGLQFLFEYFSETQRNKGNFPGRFSGRQFSNSRSEMNVSTLELGDSALYLCASSFGTGGKAFFGQGTRLTVV.